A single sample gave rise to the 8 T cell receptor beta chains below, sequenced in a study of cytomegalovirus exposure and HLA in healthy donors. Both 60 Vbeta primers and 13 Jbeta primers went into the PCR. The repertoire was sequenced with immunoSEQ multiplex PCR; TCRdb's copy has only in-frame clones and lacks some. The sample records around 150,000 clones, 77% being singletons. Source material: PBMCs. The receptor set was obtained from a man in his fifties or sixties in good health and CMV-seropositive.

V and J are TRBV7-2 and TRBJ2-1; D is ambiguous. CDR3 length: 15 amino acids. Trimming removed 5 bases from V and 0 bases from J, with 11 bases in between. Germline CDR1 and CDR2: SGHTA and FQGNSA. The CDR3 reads CASSPRRSSYNEQFF. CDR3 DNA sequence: TGTGCCAGCAGCCCCAGACGGAGCTCCTACAATGAGCAGTTCTTC.

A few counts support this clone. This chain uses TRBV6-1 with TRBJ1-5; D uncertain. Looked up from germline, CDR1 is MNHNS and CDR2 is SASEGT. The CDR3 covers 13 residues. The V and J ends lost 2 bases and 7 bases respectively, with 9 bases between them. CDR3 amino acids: CASSESGRQPQHF. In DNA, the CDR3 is TGTGCCAGCAGTGAATCTGGGAGACAGCCCCAGCATTTT.

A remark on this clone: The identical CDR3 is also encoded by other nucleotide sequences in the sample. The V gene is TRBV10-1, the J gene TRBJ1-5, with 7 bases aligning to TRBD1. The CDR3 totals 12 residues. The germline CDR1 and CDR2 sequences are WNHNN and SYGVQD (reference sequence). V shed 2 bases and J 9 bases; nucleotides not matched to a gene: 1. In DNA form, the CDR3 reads TGCGCCAGCAGTGAGGCAGGGGGGCCCCAGCATTTT. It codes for CASSEAGGPQHF.

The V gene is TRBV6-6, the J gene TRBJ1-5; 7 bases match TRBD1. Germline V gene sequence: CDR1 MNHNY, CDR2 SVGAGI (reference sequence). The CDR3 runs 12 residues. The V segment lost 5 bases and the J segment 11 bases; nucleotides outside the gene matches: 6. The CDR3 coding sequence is TGTGCCAGCAGTGCCGGACAGGAGGCCCAGCATTTT. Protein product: CASSAGQEAQHF.

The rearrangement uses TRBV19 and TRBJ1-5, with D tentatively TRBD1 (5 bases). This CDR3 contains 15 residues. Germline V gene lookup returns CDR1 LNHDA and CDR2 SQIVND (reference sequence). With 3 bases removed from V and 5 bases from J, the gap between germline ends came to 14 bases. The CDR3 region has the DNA TGTGCCAGTAGTATGGCGCCTGAAGGGGATCAGCCCCAGCATTTT. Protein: CASSMAPEGDQPQHF.

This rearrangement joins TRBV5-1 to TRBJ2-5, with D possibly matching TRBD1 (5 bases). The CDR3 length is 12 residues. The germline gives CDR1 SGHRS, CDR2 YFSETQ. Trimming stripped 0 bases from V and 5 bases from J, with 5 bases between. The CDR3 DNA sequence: TGCGCCAGCAGCTTGGAGGGGGAGACCCAGTACTTC. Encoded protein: CASSLEGETQYF.

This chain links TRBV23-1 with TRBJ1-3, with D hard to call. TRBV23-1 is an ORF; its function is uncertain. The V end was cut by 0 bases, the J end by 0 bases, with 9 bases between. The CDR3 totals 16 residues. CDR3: CASSQSRQDSGNTIYF. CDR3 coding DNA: TGCGCCAGCAGTCAATCACGGCAGGACTCTGGAAACACCATATATTTT.

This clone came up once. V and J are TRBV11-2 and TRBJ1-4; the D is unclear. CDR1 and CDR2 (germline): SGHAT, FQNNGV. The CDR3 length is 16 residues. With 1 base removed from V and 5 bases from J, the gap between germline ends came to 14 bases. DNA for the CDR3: TGTGCCAGCAGCTTAGTTGCCCGAGGCCCGAATGAAAAACTGTTTTTT. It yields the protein CASSLVARGPNEKLFF.